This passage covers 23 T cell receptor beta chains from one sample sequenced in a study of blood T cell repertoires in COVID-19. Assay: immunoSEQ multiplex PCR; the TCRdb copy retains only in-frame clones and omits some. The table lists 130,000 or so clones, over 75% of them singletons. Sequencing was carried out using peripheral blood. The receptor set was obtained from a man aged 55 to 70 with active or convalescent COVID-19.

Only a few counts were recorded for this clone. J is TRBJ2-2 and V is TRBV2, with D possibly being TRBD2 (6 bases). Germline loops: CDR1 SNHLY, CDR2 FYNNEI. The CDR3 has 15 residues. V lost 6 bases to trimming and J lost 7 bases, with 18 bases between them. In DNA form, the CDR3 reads TGTGCCAGCAGGGGACCGGGAGCTTTAGGCGGGGAGCTGTTTTTT. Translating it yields CASRGPGALGGELFF.

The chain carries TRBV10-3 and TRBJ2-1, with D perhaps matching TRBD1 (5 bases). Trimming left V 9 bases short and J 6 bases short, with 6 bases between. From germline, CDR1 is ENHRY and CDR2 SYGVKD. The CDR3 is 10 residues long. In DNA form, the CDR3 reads TGTGCCATAGGGGTCAATGAGCAGTTCTTC. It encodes CAIGVNEQFF.

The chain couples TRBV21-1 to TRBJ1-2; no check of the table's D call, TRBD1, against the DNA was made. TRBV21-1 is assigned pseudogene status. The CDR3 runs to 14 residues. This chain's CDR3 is CASKPPGQNYGYTF. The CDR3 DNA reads TGTGCCAGCAAGCCCCCCGGACAGAACTATGGCTACACCTTC.

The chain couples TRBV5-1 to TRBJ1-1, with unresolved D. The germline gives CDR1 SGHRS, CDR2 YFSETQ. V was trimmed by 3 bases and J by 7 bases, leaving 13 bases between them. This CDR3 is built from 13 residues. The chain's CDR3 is CASSWRGAGEAFF. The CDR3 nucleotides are TGCGCCAGCAGCTGGCGGGGAGCGGGTGAAGCTTTCTTT. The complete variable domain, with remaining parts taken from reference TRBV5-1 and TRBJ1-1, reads KAGVTQTPRYLIKTRGQQVTLSCSPISGHRSVSWYQQTPGQGLQFLFEYFSETQRNKGNFPGRFSGRQFSNSRSEMNVSTLELGDSALYLCASSWRGAGEAFFGQGTRLTVV.

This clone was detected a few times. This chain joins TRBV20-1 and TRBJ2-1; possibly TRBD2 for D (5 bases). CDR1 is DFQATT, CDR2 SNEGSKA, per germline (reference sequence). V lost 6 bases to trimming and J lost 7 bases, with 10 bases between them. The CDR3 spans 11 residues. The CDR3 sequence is CSAPRENEQFF. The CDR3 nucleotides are TGCAGTGCCCCTAGGGAGAATGAGCAGTTCTTC.

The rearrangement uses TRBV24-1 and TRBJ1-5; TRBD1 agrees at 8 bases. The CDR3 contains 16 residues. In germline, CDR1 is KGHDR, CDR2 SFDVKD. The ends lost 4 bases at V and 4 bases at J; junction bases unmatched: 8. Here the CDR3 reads CATSDTQGAANQPQHF. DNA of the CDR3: TGTGCCACCAGTGACACCCAGGGGGCGGCAAATCAGCCCCAGCATTTT.

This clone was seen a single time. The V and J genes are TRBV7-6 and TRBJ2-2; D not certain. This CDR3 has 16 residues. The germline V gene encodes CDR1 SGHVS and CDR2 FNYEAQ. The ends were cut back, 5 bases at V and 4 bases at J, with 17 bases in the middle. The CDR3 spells CASSPIQVSLTGELFF. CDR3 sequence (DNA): TGTGCCAGCAGCCCGATTCAGGTTTCCCTCACCGGGGAGCTGTTTTTT.

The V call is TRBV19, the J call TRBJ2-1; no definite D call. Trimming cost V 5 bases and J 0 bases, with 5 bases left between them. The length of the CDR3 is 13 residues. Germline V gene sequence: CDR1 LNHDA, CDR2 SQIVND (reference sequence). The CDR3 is CASSLSSYNEQFF. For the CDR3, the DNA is TGTGCCAGTAGTCTTAGCTCCTACAATGAGCAGTTCTTC.

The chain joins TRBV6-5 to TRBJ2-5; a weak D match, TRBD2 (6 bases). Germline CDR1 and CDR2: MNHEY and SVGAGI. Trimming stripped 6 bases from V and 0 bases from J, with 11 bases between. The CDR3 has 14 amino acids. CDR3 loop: CASRPGGDQETQYF. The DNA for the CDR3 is TGTGCCAGCAGGCCCGGAGGGGACCAAGAGACCCAGTACTTC.

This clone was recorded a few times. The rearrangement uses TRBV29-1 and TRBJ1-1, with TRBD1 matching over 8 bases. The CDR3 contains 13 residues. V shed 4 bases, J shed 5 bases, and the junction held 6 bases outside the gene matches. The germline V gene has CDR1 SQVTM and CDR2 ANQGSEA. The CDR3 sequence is CSVASGGRTEAFF. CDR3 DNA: TGCAGCGTTGCGTCAGGGGGCAGAACTGAAGCTTTCTTT.

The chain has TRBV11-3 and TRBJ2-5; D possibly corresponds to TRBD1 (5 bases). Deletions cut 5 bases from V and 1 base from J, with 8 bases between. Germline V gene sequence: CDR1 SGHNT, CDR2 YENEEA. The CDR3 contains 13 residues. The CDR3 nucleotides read TGTGCCAGCAGCCCCACAGGCCAAGAGACCCAGTACTTC. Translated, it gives CASSPTGQETQYF.

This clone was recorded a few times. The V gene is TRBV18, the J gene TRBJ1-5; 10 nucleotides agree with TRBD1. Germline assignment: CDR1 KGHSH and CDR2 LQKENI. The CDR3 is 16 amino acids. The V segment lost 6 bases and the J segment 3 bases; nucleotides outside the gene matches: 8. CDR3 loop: CASSPGQGRSNQPQHF. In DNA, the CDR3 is TGTGCCAGCTCCCCGGGACAGGGGAGGTCCAATCAGCCCCAGCATTTT. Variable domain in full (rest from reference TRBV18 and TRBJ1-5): NAGVMQNPRHLVRRRGQEARLRCSPMKGHSHVYWYRQLPEEGLKFMVYLQKENIIDESGMPKERFSAEFPKEGPSILRIQQVVRGDSAAYFCASSPGQGRSNQPQHFGDGTRLSIL.

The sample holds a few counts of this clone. The CDR3 nucleotides read TGTGCCAGCAGCGTACTCGGACAGGGGTCGGGCTACACCTTC. It is translated as CASSVLGQGSGYTF. This sequence joins TRBV9 and TRBJ1-2; 9 nucleotides align to TRBD1. CDR3 length: 14 amino acids. V shed 1 base and J 8 bases; nucleotides not matched to a gene: 6. CDR1 is SGDLS, CDR2 YYNGEE, per germline.

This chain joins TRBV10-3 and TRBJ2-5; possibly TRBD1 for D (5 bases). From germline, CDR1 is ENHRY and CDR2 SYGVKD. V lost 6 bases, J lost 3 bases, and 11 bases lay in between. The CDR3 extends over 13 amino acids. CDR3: CAISSGSEETQYF. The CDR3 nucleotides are TGTGCCATCAGCTCAGGGTCGGAAGAGACCCAGTACTTC.

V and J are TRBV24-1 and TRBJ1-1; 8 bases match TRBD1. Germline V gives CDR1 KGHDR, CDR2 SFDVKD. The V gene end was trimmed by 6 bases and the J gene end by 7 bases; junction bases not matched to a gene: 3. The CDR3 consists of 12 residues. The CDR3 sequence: CATSPGGNEAFF. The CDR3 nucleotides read TGTGCCACCAGTCCAGGGGGCAATGAAGCTTTCTTT.

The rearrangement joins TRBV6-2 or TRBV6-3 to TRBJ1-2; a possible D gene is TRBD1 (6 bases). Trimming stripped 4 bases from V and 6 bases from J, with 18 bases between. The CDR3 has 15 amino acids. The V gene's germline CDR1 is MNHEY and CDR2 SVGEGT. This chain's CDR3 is CASSLTWTASHGYTF. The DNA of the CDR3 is TGTGCCAGCAGTTTAACGTGGACAGCCAGCCATGGCTACACCTTC.

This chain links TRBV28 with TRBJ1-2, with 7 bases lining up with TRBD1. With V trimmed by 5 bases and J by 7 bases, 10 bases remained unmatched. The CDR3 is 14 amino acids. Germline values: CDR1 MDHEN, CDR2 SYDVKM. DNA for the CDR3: TGTGCCAGCAGTCTCCGAGGACAGGCGGGTGGCTACACCTTC. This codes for CASSLRGQAGGYTF.

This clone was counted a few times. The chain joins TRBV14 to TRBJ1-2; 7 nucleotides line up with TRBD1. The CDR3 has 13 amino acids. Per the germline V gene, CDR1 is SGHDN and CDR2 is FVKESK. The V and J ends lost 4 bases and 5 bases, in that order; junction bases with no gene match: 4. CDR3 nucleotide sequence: TGTGCCAGCAGCCCGGGACAGAAATATGGCTACACCTTC. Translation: CASSPGQKYGYTF.

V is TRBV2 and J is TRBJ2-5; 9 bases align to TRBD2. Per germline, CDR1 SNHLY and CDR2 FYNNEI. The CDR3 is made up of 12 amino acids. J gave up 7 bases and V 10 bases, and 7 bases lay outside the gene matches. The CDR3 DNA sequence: TGTGCCACTGAGCGGGAGGAGCGGACCCAGTACTTC. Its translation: CATEREERTQYF.

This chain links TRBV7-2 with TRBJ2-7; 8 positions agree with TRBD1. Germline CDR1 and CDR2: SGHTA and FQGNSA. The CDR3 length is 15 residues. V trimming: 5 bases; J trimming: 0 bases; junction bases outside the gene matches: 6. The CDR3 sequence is CASSPLTGGSYEQYF. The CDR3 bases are TGTGCCAGCAGCCCGCTAACAGGGGGCTCCTACGAGCAGTACTTC.

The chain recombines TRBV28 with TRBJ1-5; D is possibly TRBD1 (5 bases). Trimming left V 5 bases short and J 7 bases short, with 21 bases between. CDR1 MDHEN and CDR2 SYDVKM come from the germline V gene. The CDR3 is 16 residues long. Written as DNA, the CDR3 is TGTGCCAGCAGTCAAAGCCTTGGGACCGGAGGGCAGCCCCAGCATTTT. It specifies CASSQSLGTGGQPQHF.

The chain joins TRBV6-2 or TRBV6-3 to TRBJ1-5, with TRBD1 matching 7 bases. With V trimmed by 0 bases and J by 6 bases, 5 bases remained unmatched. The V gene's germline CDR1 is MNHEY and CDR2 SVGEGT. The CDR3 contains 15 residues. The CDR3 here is CASSYSSRGIQPQHF. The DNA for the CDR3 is TGTGCCAGCAGTTACTCGAGCAGGGGGATTCAGCCCCAGCATTTT.

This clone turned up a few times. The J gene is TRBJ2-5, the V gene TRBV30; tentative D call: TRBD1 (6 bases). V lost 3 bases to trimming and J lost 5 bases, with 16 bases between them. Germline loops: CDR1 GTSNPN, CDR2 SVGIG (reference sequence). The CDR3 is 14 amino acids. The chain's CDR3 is CAWSKTGVDETQYF. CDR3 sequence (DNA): TGTGCCTGGAGCAAGACAGGAGTGGACGAGACCCAGTACTTC.